One sample yielded the 27 T cell receptor beta chains listed below, sequenced in a study of blood T cell repertoires in COVID-19. Only in-frame clones appear in the TCRdb table, and some are missing; sequencing was by immunoSEQ multiplex PCR. The data contain fewer than 250,000 clones, approximately 86% of them singletons. Sequences were obtained from PBMCs or T cells enriched from blood (not recorded which). Receptors were obtained from a woman in her thirties with acute COVID-19.

The count of this clone is one. V usage is TRBV2 and J usage is TRBJ2-2, with D possibly being TRBD2 (6 bases). The CDR3 spans 18 residues. V gave up 6 bases and J gave up 0 bases, with 20 bases separating them. In germline, CDR1 is SNHLY, CDR2 FYNNEI. CDR3 region: CASRLNSLSGANTGELFF. DNA for the CDR3: TGTGCCAGCAGACTCAACTCTTTGTCGGGGGCGAACACCGGGGAGCTGTTTTTT. The entire variable domain, with the rest obtained from reference TRBV2 and TRBJ2-2, is as follows: EPEVTQTPSHQVTQMGQEVILRCVPISNHLYFYWYRQILGQKVEFLVSFYNNEISEKSEIFDDQFSVERPDGSNFTLKIRSTKLEDSAMYFCASRLNSLSGANTGELFFGEGSRLTVL.

The chain carries TRBV19 and TRBJ1-1; D is uncertain. There are 12 residues in the CDR3. Germline CDR1 and CDR2: LNHDA and SQIVND (reference sequence). The V and J ends lost 4 bases and 8 bases respectively, with 11 bases between them. CDR3 amino acids: CASSRGGHEAFF. The DNA for the CDR3 is TGTGCCAGTAGTAGAGGAGGGCACGAAGCTTTCTTT.

This clone has only one observation. V and J are TRBV28 and TRBJ1-6; tentatively, D is TRBD1 (5 bases). The CDR3 consists of 14 residues. The germline V gene encodes CDR1 MDHEN and CDR2 SYDVKM. With 4 bases removed from V and 9 bases from J, the gap between germline ends came to 13 bases. CDR3 sequence reads: CASSSHIGVSPLHF. The CDR3 DNA follows: TGTGCCAGCAGTTCTCACATAGGGGTTTCACCCCTCCACTTT.

This clone was seen a few times. The chain carries TRBV7-5 and TRBJ1-3. TRBV7-5 is reported as a pseudogene. The CDR3 is 13 amino acids. The DNA for the CDR3 is TGTGCCAGAAGCTTACGGGGAGTAAACACCATATATTTT. Translated: CARSLRGVNTIYF.

The chain is built from TRBV11-2 and TRBJ1-4; TRBD1 aligns across 9 bases. Germline CDR1 reads SGHAT; CDR2 reads FQNNGV. This CDR3 comprises 15 residues. J was trimmed by 8 bases and V by 5 bases; bases with no gene match: 9. CDR3 loop: CASSPTGTGKEKLFF. The DNA for the CDR3 is TGTGCCAGCAGCCCTACCGGGACAGGGAAAGAAAAACTGTTTTTT. Looking up the rest from reference TRBV11-2 and TRBJ1-4 gives the full variable domain: EAGVAQSPRYKIIEKRQSVAFWCNPISGHATLYWYQQILGQGPKLLIQFQNNGVVDDSQLPKDRFSAERLKGVDSTLKIQPAKLEDSAVYLCASSPTGTGKEKLFFGSGTQLSVL.

The genes are TRBV5-1 and TRBJ1-4; no reliable D call. The V gene's germline CDR1 is SGHRS and CDR2 YFSETQ. The CDR3 length is 14 residues. Trimming removed 0 bases from V and 2 bases from J, with 5 bases in between. CDR3 bases: TGCGCCAGCAGCTTGGAACAGACTAATGAAAAACTGTTTTTT. It translates to CASSLEQTNEKLFF.

This clone was observed once. The chain uses TRBV3-1 (or the pseudogene TRBV3-2) and TRBJ2-2; 7 bases match TRBD2. The J segment lost 6 bases and the V segment lost 5 bases, leaving 6 bases of the junction unmatched. Germline V gene data show CDR1 as LGHDT and CDR2 as YNNKEL (reference sequence). The CDR3 extends over 14 amino acids. Here the CDR3 DNA reads TGTGCCAGCAGCTCTACTCGGGGGGCCGGGGAGCTGTTTTTT. It yields the protein CASSSTRGAGELFF.

The chain carries TRBV9 and TRBJ2-4; D is uncertain. CDR1 and CDR2 from the germline V gene are SGDLS and YYNGEE. CDR3 length equals 13 residues. Trimming shortened V by 0 bases and J by 5 bases, and 6 bases separated the two germline ends. The CDR3 DNA sequence: TGTGCCAGCAGCGTAGATGGGCAAAACATTCAGTACTTC. Protein: CASSVDGQNIQYF.

The rearrangement links TRBV6-5 to TRBJ1-1, with a weak D call TRBD1 (6 bases). The CDR3 is 13 amino acids. Trimming shortened V by 6 bases and J by 3 bases, and 11 bases separated the two germline ends. Germline lookup yields CDR1 MNHEY and CDR2 SVGAGI. The CDR3 region has the DNA TGTGCCAGCAGCTCCCGACAGGACACTGAAGCTTTCTTT. Translated: CASSSRQDTEAFF.

The CDR3 is CASSQRGFMNTEAFF. For the CDR3, the DNA is TGTGCCAGCAGCCAGAGAGGTTTCATGAACACTGAAGCTTTCTTT. The chain couples TRBV5-4 to TRBJ1-1; no clear D. Trimming shortened V by 4 bases and J by 0 bases, and 13 bases separated the two germline ends. The CDR3 spans 15 residues. Germline lookup yields CDR1 SGHNT and CDR2 YYREEE (reference sequence).

This clone was counted a single time. This chain joins TRBV5-8 and TRBJ1-5; no reliable D call. The germline CDR1 and CDR2 sequences are SGHTS and YDEGEE. Trimming removed 0 bases at V and 7 bases at J, with 11 bases between. This CDR3 is 14 amino acids long. CDR3 coding DNA: TGTGCCAGCAGCTTGGCGAGGGCGAGACAGCCCCAGCATTTT. This sequence encodes CASSLARARQPQHF.

This clone has more than one count but fewer than ten. The chain has TRBV20-1 and TRBJ2-7, with D perhaps matching TRBD1 (5 bases). This CDR3 has 13 amino acids. V lost 3 bases to trimming and J lost 3 bases, with 12 bases between them. Germline V gene data show CDR1 as DFQATT and CDR2 as SNEGSKA (reference sequence). The CDR3 spells CSASHFTGYEQYF. The CDR3 DNA sequence: TGCAGTGCTAGTCACTTCACAGGCTACGAGCAGTACTTC.

The CDR3 region is CASSAGGGSYNEQFF. The CDR3 bases are TGTGCCAGTTCTGCGGGGGGCGGCTCCTACAATGAGCAGTTCTTC. The genes are TRBV27 and TRBJ2-1; 8 bases agree with TRBD2. Germline V gene data show CDR1 as MNHEY and CDR2 as SMNVEV (reference sequence). Trimming at V came to 9 bases and at J to 0 bases, leaving 7 bases not matched to a gene. This CDR3 is built from 15 residues.

With respect to this clone: One end of the junction varies from germline; a read error may be responsible. The rearrangement uses TRBV15 and TRBJ2-1; 8 positions match TRBD2. Germline CDR1 is LNHNV and CDR2 is YYDKDF (reference sequence). CDR3 length: 14 residues. The CDR3 is CATQRGTSHNEQFF. The CDR3 nucleotides read TGTGCCACCCAGCGGGGGACCTCCCACAATGAGCAGTTCTTC.

The chain uses TRBV4-3 and TRBJ2-1; 7 nucleotides agree with TRBD1. V dropped 0 bases and J dropped 5; count of bases not matched to a gene: 10. Germline V gene sequence: CDR1 LGHNA, CDR2 YSLEER. The CDR3 consists of 17 residues. CDR3 sequence (DNA): TGCGCCAGCAGCCAAGAGAGACAGGGTTTTCCCAACAATGAGCAGTTCTTC. This codes for CASSQERQGFPNNEQFF.

The rearrangement uses TRBV6-5 and TRBJ2-7, with D tentatively TRBD1 (8 bases). CDR1 and CDR2 from the germline V gene are MNHEY and SVGAGI. This CDR3 is 14 amino acids long. V was pared by 6 bases and J by 1 base, with 13 bases between. This chain's CDR3 is CASRDRGLSYEQYF. The CDR3 nucleotides read TGTGCCAGCAGAGACAGGGGACTATCCTACGAGCAGTACTTC.

The chain recombines TRBV6-5 with TRBJ1-6, with 8 bases aligning to TRBD1. V shed 2 bases and J 10 bases; nucleotides not matched to a gene: 4. The CDR3 totals 14 residues. The germline CDR1 and CDR2 sequences are MNHEY and SVGAGI. CDR3 nucleotide sequence: TGTGCCAGCAGTTACGACAGGGGCGACTCACCCCTCCACTTT. This encodes CASSYDRGDSPLHF.

This sequence joins TRBV7-2 and TRBJ2-3; tentative D call: TRBD2 (5 bases). The CDR3 length is 14 residues. V lost 4 bases and J lost 4, with 12 bases in between. The V gene's germline CDR1 is SGHTA and CDR2 FQGNSA. The CDR3 is CASSSRGGSDTQYF. The CDR3 DNA reads as TGTGCCAGCAGCTCCCGGGGTGGGTCAGATACGCAGTATTTT.

This clone was seen at least ten times. The chain carries TRBV6-4 and TRBJ2-3; maybe TRBD1 (6 bases). V was clipped by 6 bases and J by 2 bases, with 18 bases between them. Germline V lookup: CDR1 MRHNA, CDR2 SNTAGT. The CDR3 is 16 amino acids. The CDR3 reads CASSPRQTGDTDTQYF. The CDR3 DNA follows: TGTGCCAGCAGCCCTCGCCAGACAGGCGACACAGATACGCAGTATTTT.

The chain carries TRBV10-3 and TRBJ2-2, with D uncertain. This CDR3 has 13 residues. The germline CDR1 and CDR2 sequences are ENHRY and SYGVKD. Trimming stripped 10 bases from V and 4 bases from J, with 13 bases between. The CDR3 DNA is TGTGCCACCGAGGAAAGTTTCACCGGGGAGCTGTTTTTT. Its translation is CATEESFTGELFF.

The chain employs TRBV29-1 and TRBJ1-1, with D possibly being TRBD1 (5 bases). Germline V gene data show CDR1 as SQVTM and CDR2 as ANQGSEA. V gave up 5 bases and J gave up 6 bases, with 7 bases separating them. This CDR3 contains 10 residues. The CDR3 DNA sequence: TGCAGCGTTTCGACAGCTGAAGCTTTCTTT. Translating it yields CSVSTAEAFF.

This clone occurred once. The J gene is TRBJ2-7, the V gene TRBV4-1, with 9 nucleotides matching TRBD1. Trimming at V came to 4 bases and at J to 7 bases, leaving 14 bases not matched to a gene. The CDR3 consists of 16 residues. Per germline, CDR1 MGHRA and CDR2 YSYEKL. The CDR3 DNA sequence: TGCGCCAGCAGCCTAATCCCGGGACAGGGAGAGGGGGAGCAGTACTTC. Residues: CASSLIPGQGEGEQYF.

The V call is TRBV27, the J call TRBJ1-2, with D unresolved. The germline CDR1 and CDR2 sequences are MNHEY and SMNVEV (reference sequence). The CDR3 loop spans 14 amino acids. Trimming took off 6 bases at V and 4 bases at J, with 15 bases between the two ends. DNA for the CDR3: TGTGCCAGCAGCTCCTCACCCGAGGTCTATGGCTACACCTTC. This sequence encodes CASSSSPEVYGYTF.

A few counts support this clone. The V call is TRBV6-5, the J call TRBJ1-6; 8 positions agree with TRBD1. CDR1 MNHEY and CDR2 SVGAGI come from the germline V gene. The CDR3 loop spans 15 amino acids. The V and J ends lost 2 bases and 8 bases, in that order; junction bases with no gene match: 5. CDR3 sequence: CASSYTTGVDSPLHF. In nucleotides, the CDR3 is TGTGCCAGCAGTTACACGACAGGGGTGGATTCACCCCTCCACTTT.

CDR3 protein: CASSDPGTDNQPQHF. Written as DNA, the CDR3 is TGTGCCAGCAGTGACCCCGGGACAGATAATCAGCCCCAGCATTTT. The chain joins TRBV25-1 to TRBJ1-5; 7 bases line up with TRBD1. V dropped 3 bases and J dropped 4; count of bases not matched to a gene: 6. The germline CDR1 and CDR2 sequences are MGHDK and SYGVNS. The CDR3 is 15 amino acids.

The rearrangement links TRBV2 to TRBJ2-7; D ambiguous. The length of the CDR3 is 11 residues. Looked up from germline, CDR1 is SNHLY and CDR2 is FYNNEI. Trimming cost V 3 bases and J 2 bases, with 2 bases left between them. CDR3 loop: CASSDTYEQYF. The CDR3 DNA reads TGTGCCAGCAGTGACACCTACGAGCAGTACTTC.

The rearrangement joins TRBV4-3 to TRBJ2-2, with 9 positions matching TRBD1. The CDR3 loop spans 15 amino acids. V was pared by 3 bases and J by 10 bases, with 9 bases of the junction left unmatched. From germline, CDR1 is LGHNA and CDR2 YSLEER. CDR3 sequence reads: CASSHGDREAEELFF. The CDR3 coding sequence is TGCGCCAGCAGCCACGGGGACAGGGAAGCCGAGGAGCTGTTTTTT.